The entry below gives a single T cell receptor (beta chain) sequence along with its context. Germline CDR1 is SEHNR and CDR2 is FQNEAQ (reference sequence). Trimming took off 5 bases at V and 5 bases at J, with 4 bases between the two ends. This CDR3 spans 11 amino acids. The data were produced by immunoSEQ multiplex PCR, yet TCRdb's version contains in-frame clones alone and is incomplete. Of some 90,000 clones in the sample, roughly nine tenths were seen once. This sample is drawn from a study of control samples from healthy donors and cancer patients. This TCR was recovered from a woman younger than 45 in good health. The chain employs TRBV7-9 and TRBJ2-4; D is unresolved. Sample: blood. The CDR3 nucleotides are TGTGCCAGCAGCATTCAAAACATTCAGTACTTC. Amino acids: CASSIQNIQYF.